This T cell receptor (beta chain) emerged from a study of blood T cell repertoires in COVID-19. The study recruited people aged about 18 to 89 years across approximately 24 US areas. Sequenced by immunoSEQ multiplex PCR; TCRdb stores in-frame clones only, minus some. In the table there are some 260,000 clones, around 87% of which are singletons. Sequenced input: PBMCs or T cells enriched from blood (not recorded which). The origin of this receptor is a woman aged 25 to 39 with acute COVID-19.

CDR3 nucleotides: TGTGCCAGTAGCGGGAGGGCCTCGGGGGTGGACAATGAGCAGTTCTTC. It yields the protein CASSGRASGVDNEQFF. This chain joins TRBV19 and TRBJ2-1, with TRBD2 matching 8 bases. In germline, CDR1 is LNHDA, CDR2 SQIVND (reference sequence). This CDR3 is 16 amino acids long. V was pared by 6 bases and J by 5 bases, with 12 bases of the junction left unmatched.